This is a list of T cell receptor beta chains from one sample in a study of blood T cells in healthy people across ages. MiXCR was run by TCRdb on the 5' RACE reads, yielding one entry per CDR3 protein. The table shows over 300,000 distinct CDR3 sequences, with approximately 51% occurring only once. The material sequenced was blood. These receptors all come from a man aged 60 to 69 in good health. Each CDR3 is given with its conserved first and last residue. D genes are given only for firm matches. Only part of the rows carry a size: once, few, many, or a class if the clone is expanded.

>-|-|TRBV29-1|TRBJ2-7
CSVAAGTPNYEQYF
TGCAGCGTTGCCGCCGGGACACCCAACTACGAGCAGTACTTC
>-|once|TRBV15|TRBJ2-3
CATSGQSGGDTQYF
TGTGCCACCAGTGGACAGAGTGGGGGAGATACGCAGTATTTT
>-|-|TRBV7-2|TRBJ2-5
CASSAGTKETQYF
TGTGCCAGCAGCGCCGGGACGAAGGAGACCCAGTACTTC
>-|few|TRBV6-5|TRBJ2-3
CASSGRARARGDTQYF
TGTGCCAGCAGCGGCCGAGCCCGGGCCCGGGGAGATACGCAGTATTTT
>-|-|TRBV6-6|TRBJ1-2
CASSYSGTSNYGYTF
TGTGCCAGCAGTTATTCGGGAACCTCTAACTATGGCTACACCTTC
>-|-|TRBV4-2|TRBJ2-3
CASSHDSVSTDTQYF
TGTGCCAGCAGCCATGATAGCGTGAGCACAGATACGCAGTATTTT
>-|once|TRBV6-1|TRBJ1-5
CASSEKKRGYNQPQHF
TGTGCCAGCAGTGAAAAAAAAAGGGGGTACAATCAGCCCCAGCATTTT
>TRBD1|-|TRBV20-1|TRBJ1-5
CSAETGDQPQHF
TGCAGTGCCGAGACAGGGGATCAGCCCCAGCATTTT
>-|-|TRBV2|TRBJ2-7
CASSTTSDEQYF
TGTGCCAGCAGCACTACTAGTGACGAGCAGTACTTC
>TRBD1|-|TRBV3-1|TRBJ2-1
CASSKAGTGDGNEQFF
TGTGCCAGCAGCAAAGCCGGGACAGGGGACGGGAATGAGCAGTTCTTC
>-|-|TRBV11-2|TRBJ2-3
CASSLQWETDTQYF
TGTGCCAGCAGCTTGCAGTGGGAAACAGATACGCAGTATTTT
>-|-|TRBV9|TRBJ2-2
CASSNTGAHTGELFF
TGTGCCAGCAGCAACACCGGGGCCCACACCGGGGAGCTGTTTTTT
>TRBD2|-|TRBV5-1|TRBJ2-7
CASSLVASGGLSYEQYF
TGCGCCAGCAGCTTGGTAGCTAGCGGGGGCCTCTCCTACGAGCAGTACTTC
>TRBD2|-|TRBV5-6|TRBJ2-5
CASSLVSSGYQETQYF
TGTGCCAGCAGCTTGGTTTCTAGCGGGTACCAAGAGACCCAGTACTTC
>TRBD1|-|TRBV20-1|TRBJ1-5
CSARVQGALNQPQHF
TGCAGTGCTAGAGTTCAGGGGGCTCTCAATCAGCCCCAGCATTTT
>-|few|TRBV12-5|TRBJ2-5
CASGLSAFSGTQYF
TGTGCTAGTGGTTTGAGCGCCTTTAGTGGGACCCAGTACTTC
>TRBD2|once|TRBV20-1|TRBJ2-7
CSARDREGTYEQYF
TGCAGTGCTAGAGACAGGGAGGGAACCTACGAGCAGTACTTC
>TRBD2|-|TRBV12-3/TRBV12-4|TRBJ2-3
CASSSWTGGADTQYF
TGTGCCAGCAGTTCCTGGACGGGAGGGGCAGATACGCAGTATTTT
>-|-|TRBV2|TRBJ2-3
CASAWSAPTDTQYF
TGTGCCAGCGCTTGGTCGGCCCCCACAGATACGCAGTATTTT
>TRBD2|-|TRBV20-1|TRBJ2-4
CSASRQGTSAQQYF
TGCAGTGCTAGTCGTCAAGGGACTAGCGCACAGCAGTACTTC
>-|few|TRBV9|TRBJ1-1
CASSGTQDTEAFF
TGTGCCAGCAGCGGTACCCAGGACACTGAAGCTTTCTTT
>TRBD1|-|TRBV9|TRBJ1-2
CASSVGQGGPGQNYGYTF
TGTGCCAGCAGCGTAGGCCAGGGGGGACCGGGACAGAACTATGGCTACACCTTC
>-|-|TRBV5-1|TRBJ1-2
CASSLAQDGYTF
TGCGCCAGCAGCTTGGCGCAGGATGGCTACACCTTC
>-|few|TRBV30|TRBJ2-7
CAGAHREERLGPYEQYF
TGTGCCGGGGCCCACAGGGAGGAGAGACTAGGCCCCTACGAGCAGTACTTC
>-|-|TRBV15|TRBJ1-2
CATSRDQGGALRGYTF
TGTGCCACCAGCAGAGATCAGGGAGGGGCTCTTCGTGGCTACACCTTC
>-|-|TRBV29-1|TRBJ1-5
CSVAGIQRQPQHF
TGCAGCGTTGCAGGGATACAGCGTCAGCCCCAGCATTTT
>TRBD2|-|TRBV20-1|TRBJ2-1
CSAANSGGSKNEQFF
TGCAGTGCTGCCAATAGCGGGGGGAGTAAAAATGAGCAGTTCTTC
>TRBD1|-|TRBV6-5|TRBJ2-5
CASSWYRDSKETQYF
TGTGCCAGCAGTTGGTACCGGGACAGTAAAGAGACCCAGTACTTC